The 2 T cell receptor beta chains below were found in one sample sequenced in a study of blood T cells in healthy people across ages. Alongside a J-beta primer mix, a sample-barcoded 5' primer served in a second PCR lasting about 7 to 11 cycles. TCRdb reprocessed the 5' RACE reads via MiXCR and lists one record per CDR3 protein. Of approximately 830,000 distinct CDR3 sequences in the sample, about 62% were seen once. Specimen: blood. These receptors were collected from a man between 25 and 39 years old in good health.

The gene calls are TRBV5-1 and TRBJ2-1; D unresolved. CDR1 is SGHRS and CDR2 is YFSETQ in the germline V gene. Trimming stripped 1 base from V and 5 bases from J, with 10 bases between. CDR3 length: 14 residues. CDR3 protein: CASSLNAANNEQFF. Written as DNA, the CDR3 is TGCGCCAGCAGCTTGAACGCGGCAAACAATGAGCAGTTCTTC.

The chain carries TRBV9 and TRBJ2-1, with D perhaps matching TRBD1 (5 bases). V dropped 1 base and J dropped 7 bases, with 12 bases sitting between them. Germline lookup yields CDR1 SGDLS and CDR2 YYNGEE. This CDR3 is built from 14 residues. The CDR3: CASSVQQGTNEQFF. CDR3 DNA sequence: TGTGCCAGCAGCGTACAGCAGGGCACGAATGAGCAGTTCTTC.